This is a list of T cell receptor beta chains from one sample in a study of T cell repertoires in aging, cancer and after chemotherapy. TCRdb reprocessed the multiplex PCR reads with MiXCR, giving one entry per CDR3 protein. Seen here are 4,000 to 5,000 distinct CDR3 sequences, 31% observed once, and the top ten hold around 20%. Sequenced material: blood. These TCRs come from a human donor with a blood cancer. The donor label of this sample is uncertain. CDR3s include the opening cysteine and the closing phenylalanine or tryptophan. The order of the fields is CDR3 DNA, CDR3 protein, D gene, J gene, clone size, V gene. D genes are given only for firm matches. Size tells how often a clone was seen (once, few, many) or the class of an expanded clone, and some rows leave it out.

cdr3_nt: TGTGCCAGCAGCTCCCGCCTGGGGAACTCGAACACCGGGGAGCTGTTTTTT
cdr3_aa: CASSSRLGNSNTGELFF
d_call: NA
j_call: TRBJ2-2
clone_size: few
v_call: TRBV7-9

cdr3_nt: TGTGCCAGCAGCTTATACACAGGGGCAGCTCACACTGAAGCTTTCTTT
cdr3_aa: CASSLYTGAAHTEAFF
d_call: TRBD1
j_call: TRBJ1-1
clone_size: NA
v_call: TRBV11-3

cdr3_nt: TGTGCCAGCAGATCCTCCTTCTTCTATGGCTACACCTTC
cdr3_aa: CASRSSFFYGYTF
d_call: NA
j_call: TRBJ1-2
clone_size: NA
v_call: TRBV11-3

cdr3_nt: TGCGCCAGCAGCCAGCGCGGACTAGCGCTGAATGAGCAGTTCTTC
cdr3_aa: CASSQRGLALNEQFF
d_call: TRBD2
j_call: TRBJ2-1
clone_size: few
v_call: TRBV4-1

cdr3_nt: TGTGCCAGCAGGTCCCCCAGGGGGCGCCGGTACGAGCAGTACTTC
cdr3_aa: CASRSPRGRRYEQYF
d_call: TRBD1
j_call: TRBJ2-7
clone_size: NA
v_call: TRBV11-2

cdr3_nt: TGTGCCAGCTCACCTTTTGTTTCGGGGACCGAGTACCACGAGCAGTACTTC
cdr3_aa: CASSPFVSGTEYHEQYF
d_call: NA
j_call: TRBJ2-7
clone_size: NA
v_call: TRBV18

cdr3_nt: TGTGCCAGCAGTTTAGCAGGGTCGGGATCACCCCTCCACTTT
cdr3_aa: CASSLAGSGSPLHF
d_call: NA
j_call: TRBJ1-6
clone_size: few
v_call: TRBV27

cdr3_nt: TGTGCCAGCTCACCACGTTTCCAGTGGGCCGGGGAGCTGTTTTTT
cdr3_aa: CASSPRFQWAGELFF
d_call: NA
j_call: TRBJ2-2
clone_size: NA
v_call: TRBV18

cdr3_nt: TGTGCCAGCACCCTAGGGGGTTTCAGCTTCGATCTTAGCTCCTACAATGAGCAGTTCTTC
cdr3_aa: CASTLGGFSFDLSSYNEQFF
d_call: NA
j_call: TRBJ2-1
clone_size: few
v_call: TRBV11-3

cdr3_nt: TGTGCCAGCAGTCCGCGACTAGCGGGGCCTACAGATACGCAGTATTTT
cdr3_aa: CASSPRLAGPTDTQYF
d_call: TRBD2
j_call: TRBJ2-3
clone_size: NA
v_call: TRBV6-1

cdr3_nt: TGCGCCAGCAGCTTGGCCGGGACAGGGTCCGGAAACACCATATATTTT
cdr3_aa: CASSLAGTGSGNTIYF
d_call: TRBD1
j_call: TRBJ1-3
clone_size: NA
v_call: TRBV5-1

cdr3_nt: TGTGCCAGCAGCTTAGCGGGACAGCTGAACACTGAAGCTTTCTTT
cdr3_aa: CASSLAGQLNTEAFF
d_call: TRBD1
j_call: TRBJ1-1
clone_size: NA
v_call: TRBV11-3

cdr3_nt: TGTGCCAGCAGCTTGTTATATAATTCACCCCTCCACTTT
cdr3_aa: CASSLLYNSPLHF
d_call: NA
j_call: TRBJ1-6
clone_size: few
v_call: TRBV5-5

cdr3_nt: TGTGCCAGCAGCCACGGCGCGGGCTCCTATAATTCACCCCTCCACTTT
cdr3_aa: CASSHGAGSYNSPLHF
d_call: NA
j_call: TRBJ1-6
clone_size: few
v_call: TRBV10-3

cdr3_nt: TGTGCCAGCAGGACCACTGGGGTGAAGTACACTGAAGCTTTCTTT
cdr3_aa: CASRTTGVKYTEAFF
d_call: NA
j_call: TRBJ1-1
clone_size: NA
v_call: TRBV5-7

cdr3_nt: TGCAGTGCTTCCCCGGGGGGTCAAGGCAATCAGCCCCAGCATTTT
cdr3_aa: CSASPGGQGNQPQHF
d_call: NA
j_call: TRBJ1-5
clone_size: few
v_call: TRBV20-1

cdr3_nt: TGCGCCAGCAGCCGGGGACTAGCGGGAGGGGTCGAGCAGTACTTC
cdr3_aa: CASSRGLAGGVEQYF
d_call: TRBD2
j_call: TRBJ2-7
clone_size: NA
v_call: TRBV4-1

cdr3_nt: TGTGCCACCGGTAAAGGCGTAATTAGCAATCAGCCCCAGCATTTT
cdr3_aa: CATGKGVISNQPQHF
d_call: NA
j_call: TRBJ1-5
clone_size: NA
v_call: TRBV24-1

cdr3_nt: TGTGCCAGCAGTTACTCACAGGGGGCGCTGGACGAGCAGTACTTC
cdr3_aa: CASSYSQGALDEQYF
d_call: TRBD1
j_call: TRBJ2-7
clone_size: NA
v_call: TRBV6-5

cdr3_nt: TGTGCCACCCGGGGGATCCGGGGGTCTGGAAACACCATATATTTT
cdr3_aa: CATRGIRGSGNTIYF
d_call: NA
j_call: TRBJ1-3
clone_size: NA
v_call: TRBV6-5

cdr3_nt: TGCAGTGCTAGGGTTCCTACGACAGTTCTGGAAAAACTGTTTTTT
cdr3_aa: CSARVPTTVLEKLFF
d_call: NA
j_call: TRBJ1-4
clone_size: few
v_call: TRBV20-1

cdr3_nt: TGTGCCAGCAGTTTAGAAGGACTAGCGGGGGCGACCTACAATGAGCAGTTCTTC
cdr3_aa: CASSLEGLAGATYNEQFF
d_call: TRBD2
j_call: TRBJ2-1
clone_size: few
v_call: TRBV27

cdr3_nt: TGCGCCAGCAGCGAGGACAGACTACCAACTAATGAAAAACTGTTTTTT
cdr3_aa: CASSEDRLPTNEKLFF
d_call: NA
j_call: TRBJ1-4
clone_size: NA
v_call: TRBV11-3

cdr3_nt: TGTGCCAGTAGTGTGACTAGCGGGAGCTCCTACAATGAGCAGTTCTTC
cdr3_aa: CASSVTSGSSYNEQFF
d_call: TRBD2
j_call: TRBJ2-1
clone_size: NA
v_call: TRBV19

cdr3_nt: TGTGCCAGCAGTTCACACCGGCAAAACATTCAGTACTTC
cdr3_aa: CASSSHRQNIQYF
d_call: NA
j_call: TRBJ2-4
clone_size: NA
v_call: TRBV27

cdr3_nt: TGTGCCAGCTCACCTGCAGGGGGACAGTATGGCTACACCTTC
cdr3_aa: CASSPAGGQYGYTF
d_call: TRBD1
j_call: TRBJ1-2
clone_size: medium-sized
v_call: TRBV18

cdr3_nt: TGCAGTGCTCTCGCCCGGGACAAACCTCTAAACTATGGCTACACCTTC
cdr3_aa: CSALARDKPLNYGYTF
d_call: NA
j_call: TRBJ1-2
clone_size: few
v_call: TRBV20-1

cdr3_nt: TGTGCCAGCAGTTTTCCGGCAGGCGGGGGGAATGAGCAGTTCTTC
cdr3_aa: CASSFPAGGGNEQFF
d_call: TRBD2
j_call: TRBJ2-1
clone_size: NA
v_call: TRBV12-3/TRBV12-4

cdr3_nt: TGTGCCAGTAGCCCCCGGAGAAGGGGGGGCAATGAGCAGTTCTTC
cdr3_aa: CASSPRRRGGNEQFF
d_call: NA
j_call: TRBJ2-1
clone_size: NA
v_call: TRBV19

cdr3_nt: TGTGCCAGCAGCATAGCGGGGGTGGAGACCCAGTACTTC
cdr3_aa: CASSIAGVETQYF
d_call: TRBD2
j_call: TRBJ2-5
clone_size: NA
v_call: TRBV5-6

cdr3_nt: TGTGCCAGCAGTCCCTCTGGGGCCAACGTCCTGACTTTC
cdr3_aa: CASSPSGANVLTF
d_call: NA
j_call: TRBJ2-6
clone_size: few
v_call: TRBV12-3/TRBV12-4

cdr3_nt: TGTGCCAGCAGTCGACTAGCGACTAGCACAGATACGCAGTATTTT
cdr3_aa: CASSRLATSTDTQYF
d_call: TRBD2
j_call: TRBJ2-3
clone_size: NA
v_call: TRBV4-2

cdr3_nt: TGTGTCATCAGTGAAGGGGACACTGAAGCTTTCTTT
cdr3_aa: CVISEGDTEAFF
d_call: NA
j_call: TRBJ1-1
clone_size: once
v_call: TRBV10-3